This T cell receptor (beta chain) appears in the sequencing data of a study of blood T cell repertoires in COVID-19. Overall study context: Donors in the United States, Italy and Spain gave samples during acute or convalescent COVID-19. PBMCs, B-cell-depleted T cells, or T cells were the source of the cDNA or gDNA that made up the material.

Original methodology: Estimated nucleated cell counts came from reference gene primer amplification. The protocol was immunoSEQ multiplex PCR, while the TCRdb copy is restricted to in-frame clones and leaves out a portion. The V and J calls and clone size were taken over from that table, and D and trimming were inferred from the DNA. The data contain roughly 500,000 clones, approximately 89% of them singletons. Followed longitudinally, the Seattle patients had been enrolled during active infection. CDR1 is MNHEY and CDR2 is SVGAGI in the germline V gene. The length of the CDR3 is 13 residues. Trimming cost V 10 bases and J 5 bases, with 12 bases left between them.

The chain is built from TRBV6-5 and TRBJ1-6; D is ambiguous. This receptor was obtained from a man aged 18 to 35 with COVID-19, enrolled during active disease. The sequencing input was peripheral blood. This CDR3 reads CATQTTHNSPLHF. In DNA, the CDR3 is TGTGCCACGCAGACAACTCATAATTCACCCCTCCACTTT.